This T cell receptor beta chain appears in the sequencing data of a study of cytomegalovirus exposure and HLA in healthy donors. Worth noting for this clone: Its antigen is not known.

Regarding donors, all were healthy bone marrow donors. The primer mix had 60 Vbeta and 13 Jbeta primers. The method was immunoSEQ multiplex PCR; TCRdb's version includes in-frame clones alone and lacks a portion of them. The sample shows around 210,000 clones, about 77% of them seen only once. Findings of the study overall: Later work found that TCR association rates differed between HLA loci; DRB1 had the most and HLA-C the fewest. Accurate prediction of most subjects' HLA-A and HLA-B alleles from TCR beta sequences was reported.

Trimming took 5 bases from V and 6 from J, leaving 20 bases between them. Germline V gene sequence: CDR1 SEHNR, CDR2 FQNEAQ (reference sequence). The length of the CDR3 is 16 residues. Input material: PBMCs. The receptor was isolated from a young woman in good health and CMV-seronegative. The chain carries TRBV7-9 and TRBJ2-1; weak D call: TRBD2 (5 bases). The CDR3: CASSTTGPREGNEQFF. CDR3 bases: TGTGCCAGCAGCACCACCGGGCCCCGAGAGGGCAATGAGCAGTTCTTC.